This T cell receptor (beta chain) came from a study of memory CD4+ T cells and cytomegalovirus serostatus (dated by TCRdb to about 2019). Regarding the research as a whole: The cohort included around 33 healthy adults from Belgium, of whom 9 were CMV seropositive and approximately 25 were CMV seronegative. To replicate a published TCR-based CMV serostatus classifier, the researchers sequenced the CD4+ memory TCRbeta repertoires of a Belgian cohort whose cytomegalovirus serostatus was known.

A FACSAria II was used to sort memory CD4+ T cells, defined as single viable CD3+CD4+CD8-CD45RO+ cells. CMV serostatus was determined with a Roche Elecsys assay detecting serum IgG against CMV pp150, pp28, p38 and p52. Once the samples were thawed, total CD4+ T cells were enriched through positive selection using CD4 magnetic microbeads. The samples came from a different study that was designed specifically to examine the CD4+ T cell memory repertoire. Peripheral blood mononuclear cells were isolated and cryopreserved according to standard operating procedures, and serum was stored at -80 degrees C. The staining used CD3-PerCP (BW264/56), CD4-APC (RPA-T4), CD45RO-PE (UCHT1) and CD8-Pacific Orange (3B5) antibodies, and Sytox blue was used to exclude non-viable cells. What the work shows at the level of the full study, not this receptor alone: For CMV serostatus prediction, a median bootstrapped AUC of approximately 0.95 was reached with the original framework, and a median bootstrapped AUC of roughly 0.9 was reached with a US-trained random forest. A median bootstrapped AUC of roughly 0.95 with a 95% CI of 0.76-1.00 was achieved on the Belgian cohort by the original-framework classifier. The results were read as suggesting that the CMV-associated TCR signature is, for the most part, present in the CD4+ memory repertoire. Among the 160 or so previously reported CMV-associated TCRbeta sequences, over 65 showed up in the CD4+ memory repertoires, with each one found in between one and five individuals. Only CD4+CD45RO+ memory cells were sequenced, unlike the original study, which covered naive and memory CD4+ and CD8+ populations.

To note about this clone: Its recognized antigen is unknown. The record has no base qualities; no much larger clone is one base away.

Genomic DNA was extracted from sorted cells with the Quick-DNA Microprep Kit. TCRbeta DNA was amplified with the immunoSEQ hsTCRbeta kit following the manufacturer's protocol. TCRbeta libraries were sequenced on an Illumina MiSeq instrument. The source study handled its data this way. Following removal of out-of-frame sequences, 2 million to 2.5 million distinct TCRbeta sequences were retained, with an average of roughly 62,000 per individual. Each individual was scored by the count of 150 to 200 previously reported CMV-associated TCRbeta sequences and the total productive distinct TCRbeta count. A beta-binomial model was reimplemented in Python, and random forests from scikit-learn, run with default parameters, were trained on data from the US cohort. On the Belgian cohort, classifier performance was reported as the median AUC, along with percentile confidence intervals, across 10,000 bootstrap iterations. TCRdb mirrors the immuneACCESS table, restricted to in-frame sequences. Some clones are absent from its copies; in checked studies, under half trace to an unresolved V gene, and the reason for the others is unknown. The DNA was the basis for D and trimming; V, J and clone size are from that table. Within this sample are approximately 60,000 clones, with 81% of them counted one time only. Of the sample, roughly 1% falls within the top ten clones.

The source of this sequence is an adult in good health and CMV-seronegative. Sample: memory CD4+ T cells from blood.

The sequenced DNA is TGTGCCAGCAGCTTAGAAGTTGGGTCAGGAAAAGGTGATACGCAGTATTTT. The resulting protein is CASSLEVGSGKGDTQYF. The V and J genes are TRBV11-2 and TRBJ2-3; the D gene identity is not certain. CDR1 SGHAT and CDR2 FQNNGV were looked up in the germline V gene. The CDR3 sequence holds 17 residues, the cysteine and phenylalanine included. Of all the DNA, just the CDR3 is kept, 51 bases in frame from base 1. The junction shows trimming of 0 bases on V and 6 bases on J, plus 19 bases between the germline ends.